This T cell receptor beta chain derives from a study of technical replicates of blood from a handful of donors. The assay was immunoSEQ multiplex PCR, and TCRdb's table has in-frame clones only and misses some. The top ten hold 0.2% to 0.3% of the sample, which has roughly 73,000 clones, 93% seen once. The V and J ends lost 2 bases and 3 bases respectively, with 5 bases between them. There are 13 residues in the CDR3. The germline V gene encodes CDR1 MNHNS and CDR2 SASEGT. The clonotype originates from a human donor in good health. The rearrangement links TRBV6-1 to TRBJ1-5; D is unclear. Sequencing was performed on T cells isolated from PBMCs. CDR3 sequence: CASSESSNQPQHF. The CDR3 coding sequence is TGTGCCAGCAGTGAATCTTCCAATCAGCCCCAGCATTTT.